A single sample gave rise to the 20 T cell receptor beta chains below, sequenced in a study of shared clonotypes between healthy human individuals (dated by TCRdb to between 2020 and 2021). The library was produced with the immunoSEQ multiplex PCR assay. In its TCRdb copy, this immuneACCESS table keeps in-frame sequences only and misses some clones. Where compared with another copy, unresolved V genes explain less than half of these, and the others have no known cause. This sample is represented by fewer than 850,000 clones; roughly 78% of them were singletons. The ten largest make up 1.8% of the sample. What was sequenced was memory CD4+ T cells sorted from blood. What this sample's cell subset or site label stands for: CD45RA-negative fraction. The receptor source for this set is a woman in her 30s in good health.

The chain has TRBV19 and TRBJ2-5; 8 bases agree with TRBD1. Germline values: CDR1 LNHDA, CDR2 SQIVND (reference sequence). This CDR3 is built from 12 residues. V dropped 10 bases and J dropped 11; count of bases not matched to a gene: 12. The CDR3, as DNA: TGTGCCACCCGACAGGGGAAGAGGGAGCAGTACTTC. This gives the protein CATRQGKREQYF.

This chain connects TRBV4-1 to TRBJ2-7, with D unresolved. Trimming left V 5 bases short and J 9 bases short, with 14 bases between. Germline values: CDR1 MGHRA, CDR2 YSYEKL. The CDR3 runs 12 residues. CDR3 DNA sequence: TGCGCCAGCAGCAATGAACGCACCCGGCAGTACTTC. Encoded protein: CASSNERTRQYF.

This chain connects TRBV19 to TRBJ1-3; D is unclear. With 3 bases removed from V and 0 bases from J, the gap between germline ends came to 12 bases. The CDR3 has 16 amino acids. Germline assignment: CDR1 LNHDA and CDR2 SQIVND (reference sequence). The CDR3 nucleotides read TGTGCCAGTAGTATCTTGATAACAGCCTCTGGAAACACCATATATTTT. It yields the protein CASSILITASGNTIYF.

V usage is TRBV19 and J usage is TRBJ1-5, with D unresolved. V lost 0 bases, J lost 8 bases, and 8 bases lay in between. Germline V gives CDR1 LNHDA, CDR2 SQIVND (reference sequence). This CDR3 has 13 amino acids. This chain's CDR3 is CASSIESAEPQHF. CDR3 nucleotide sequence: TGTGCCAGTAGTATAGAAAGCGCAGAGCCCCAGCATTTT.

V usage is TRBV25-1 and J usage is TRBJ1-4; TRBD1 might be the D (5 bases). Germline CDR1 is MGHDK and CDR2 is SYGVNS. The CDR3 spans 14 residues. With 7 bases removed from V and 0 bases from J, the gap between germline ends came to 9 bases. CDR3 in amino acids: CASTDRATNEKLFF. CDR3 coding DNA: TGTGCCAGCACCGACAGAGCAACTAATGAAAAACTGTTTTTT.

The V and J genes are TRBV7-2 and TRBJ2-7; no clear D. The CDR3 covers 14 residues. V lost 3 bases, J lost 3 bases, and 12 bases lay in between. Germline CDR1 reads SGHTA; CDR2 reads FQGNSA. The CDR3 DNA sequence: TGTGCCAGCAGCTTTGCGAAGAAGGGCTACGAGCAGTACTTC. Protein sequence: CASSFAKKGYEQYF.

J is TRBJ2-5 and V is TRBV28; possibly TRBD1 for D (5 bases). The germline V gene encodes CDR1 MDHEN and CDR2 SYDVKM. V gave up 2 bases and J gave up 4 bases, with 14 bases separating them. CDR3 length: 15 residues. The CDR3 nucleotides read TGTGCCAGCAGTTTAAAGGGGCGCATGGGAGAGACCCAGTACTTC. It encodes CASSLKGRMGETQYF.

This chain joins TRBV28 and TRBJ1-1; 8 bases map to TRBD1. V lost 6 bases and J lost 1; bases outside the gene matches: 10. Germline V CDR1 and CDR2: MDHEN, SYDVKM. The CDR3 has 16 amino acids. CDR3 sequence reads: CASRATDRGQNTEAFF. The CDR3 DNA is TGTGCCAGCAGAGCTACCGACAGGGGTCAGAACACTGAAGCTTTCTTT.

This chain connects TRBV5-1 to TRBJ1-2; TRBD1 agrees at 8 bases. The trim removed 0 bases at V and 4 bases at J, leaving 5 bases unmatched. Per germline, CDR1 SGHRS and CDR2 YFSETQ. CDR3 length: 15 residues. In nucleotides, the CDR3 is TGCGCCAGCAGCTTGGGTACAGGGGGACTCTATGGCTACACCTTC. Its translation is CASSLGTGGLYGYTF.

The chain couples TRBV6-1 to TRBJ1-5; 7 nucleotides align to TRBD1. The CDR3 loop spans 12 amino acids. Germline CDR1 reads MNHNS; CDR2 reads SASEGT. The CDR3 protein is CATGRNNQPQHF. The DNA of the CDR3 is TGTGCGACAGGGCGGAACAATCAGCCCCAGCATTTT.

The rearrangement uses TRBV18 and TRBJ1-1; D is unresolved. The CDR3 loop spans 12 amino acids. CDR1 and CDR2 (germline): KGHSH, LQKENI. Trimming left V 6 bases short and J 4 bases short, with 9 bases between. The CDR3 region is CASSGGSTEAFF. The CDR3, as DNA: TGTGCCAGCTCCGGAGGTTCCACTGAAGCTTTCTTT.

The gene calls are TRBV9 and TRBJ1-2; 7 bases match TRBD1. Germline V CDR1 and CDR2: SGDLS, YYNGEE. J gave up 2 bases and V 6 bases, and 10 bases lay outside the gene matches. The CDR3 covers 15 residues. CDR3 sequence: CASTVRPGGNYGYTF. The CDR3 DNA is TGTGCCAGCACCGTCCGGCCAGGGGGGAACTATGGCTACACCTTC.

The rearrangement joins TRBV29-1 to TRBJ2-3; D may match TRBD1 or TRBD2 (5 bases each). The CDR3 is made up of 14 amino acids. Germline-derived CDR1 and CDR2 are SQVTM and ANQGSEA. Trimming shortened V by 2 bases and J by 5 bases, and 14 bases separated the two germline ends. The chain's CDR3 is CSVESQSGGDTQYF. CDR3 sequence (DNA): TGCAGCGTTGAAAGCCAGAGTGGGGGAGATACGCAGTATTTT.

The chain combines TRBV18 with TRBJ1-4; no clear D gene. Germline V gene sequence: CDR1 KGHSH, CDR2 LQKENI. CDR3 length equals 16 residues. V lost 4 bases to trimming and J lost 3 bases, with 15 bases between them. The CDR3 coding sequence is TGTGCCAGCTCACTTCAGGACGCGAGGGCTAATGAAAAACTGTTTTTT. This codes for CASSLQDARANEKLFF. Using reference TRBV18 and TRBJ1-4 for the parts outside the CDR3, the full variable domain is NAGVMQNPRHLVRRRGQEARLRCSPMKGHSHVYWYRQLPEEGLKFMVYLQKENIIDESGMPKERFSAEFPKEGPSILRIQQVVRGDSAAYFCASSLQDARANEKLFFGSGTQLSVL.

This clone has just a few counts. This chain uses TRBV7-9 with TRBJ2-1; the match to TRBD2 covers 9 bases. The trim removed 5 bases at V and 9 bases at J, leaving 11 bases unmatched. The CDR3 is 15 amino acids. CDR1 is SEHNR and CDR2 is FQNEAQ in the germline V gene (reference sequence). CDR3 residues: CASSPSGESFVEQFF. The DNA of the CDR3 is TGTGCCAGCAGCCCTAGCGGGGAGAGCTTTGTTGAGCAGTTCTTC.

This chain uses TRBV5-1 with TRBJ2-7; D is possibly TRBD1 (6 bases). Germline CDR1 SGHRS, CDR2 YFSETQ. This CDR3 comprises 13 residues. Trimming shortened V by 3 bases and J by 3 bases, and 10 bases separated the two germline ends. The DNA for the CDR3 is TGCGCCAGCAGCTGGGGGACAAACTACGAGCAGTACTTC. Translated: CASSWGTNYEQYF.

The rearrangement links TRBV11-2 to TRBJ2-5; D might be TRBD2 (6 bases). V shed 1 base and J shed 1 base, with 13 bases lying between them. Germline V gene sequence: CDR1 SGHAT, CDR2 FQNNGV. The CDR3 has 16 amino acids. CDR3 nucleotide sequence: TGTGCCAGCAGCTTAGGGGCGGGTAGCGGCCAAGAGACCCAGTACTTC. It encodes CASSLGAGSGQETQYF.

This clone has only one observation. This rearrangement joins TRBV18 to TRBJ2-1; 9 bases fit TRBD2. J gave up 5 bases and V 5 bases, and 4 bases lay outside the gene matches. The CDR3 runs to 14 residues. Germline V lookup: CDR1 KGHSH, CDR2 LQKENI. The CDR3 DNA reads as TGTGCCAGCTCAACCTTAGCGGGAGACAATGAGCAGTTCTTC. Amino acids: CASSTLAGDNEQFF.

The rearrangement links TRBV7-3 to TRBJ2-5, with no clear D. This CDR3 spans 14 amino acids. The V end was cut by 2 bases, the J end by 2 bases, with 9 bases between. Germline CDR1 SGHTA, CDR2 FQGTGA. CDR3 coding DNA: TGTGCCAGCAGCTTATTCTCTGGGCAAGAGACCCAGTACTTC. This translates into CASSLFSGQETQYF.

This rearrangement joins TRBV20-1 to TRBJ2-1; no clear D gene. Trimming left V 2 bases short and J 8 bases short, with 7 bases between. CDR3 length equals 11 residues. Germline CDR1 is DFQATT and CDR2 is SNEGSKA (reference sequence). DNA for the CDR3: TGCAGTGCTAGAACAAGCGATGAGCAGTTCTTC. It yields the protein CSARTSDEQFF.